These T cell receptor beta chains were read from a single sample in a study of blood T cell repertoires in COVID-19. The protocol was immunoSEQ multiplex PCR, while the TCRdb copy is restricted to in-frame clones and leaves out a portion. The data hold approximately 260,000 clones, with 70% to 85% observed a single time. The sample consisted of peripheral blood. These receptors were collected from a woman of 80 years or more with active or convalescent COVID-19. Both conserved end residues are part of each CDR3. Each record gives: V gene, J gene, clone size, D gene, CDR3 DNA, CDR3 protein. A D gene is named only where the DNA matches it firmly. Where a row states a size, it is once, few, many or the class of an expanded clone; other rows omit it.

V gene: TRBV5-6
J gene: TRBJ1-5
clone size: -
D gene: TRBD1
CDR3 DNA: TGTGCCAGCAGCAATAGGGACAGGGGGGCCAATCAGCCCCAGCATTTT
CDR3 protein: CASSNRDRGANQPQHF

V gene: TRBV30
J gene: TRBJ1-1
clone size: -
D gene: -
CDR3 DNA: TGTGCCTGCCGGGGGTTACCGAACACTGAAGCTTTCTTT
CDR3 protein: CACRGLPNTEAFF

V gene: TRBV4-2
J gene: TRBJ1-1
clone size: -
D gene: -
CDR3 DNA: TGTGCCAGCAGATCTACTAGGACCGTTACTAGTGGAGCTTTCTTT
CDR3 protein: CASRSTRTVTSGAFF

V gene: TRBV6-5
J gene: TRBJ1-4
clone size: -
D gene: TRBD1
CDR3 DNA: TGTGCCAGCAGTTACTTCGGGACAGGGGTGAAGGAACTGTTTTTT
CDR3 protein: CASSYFGTGVKELFF

V gene: TRBV16
J gene: TRBJ1-5
clone size: -
D gene: TRBD1
CDR3 DNA: TGTGCCAGCAGCCAAAAGGACAGGGTCGGTCAGCCCCAGCATTTT
CDR3 protein: CASSQKDRVGQPQHF

V gene: TRBV30
J gene: TRBJ2-1
clone size: -
D gene: TRBD2
CDR3 DNA: TGTGCCTGGGGCGGGGGGTACAATGAGCAGTTCTTC
CDR3 protein: CAWGGGYNEQFF

V gene: TRBV5-1
J gene: TRBJ2-3
clone size: -
D gene: TRBD1
CDR3 DNA: TGCGCCAGCAGCCAGGGGGCCCAAGATACGCAGTATTTT
CDR3 protein: CASSQGAQDTQYF

V gene: TRBV6-5
J gene: TRBJ1-3
clone size: few
D gene: -
CDR3 DNA: TGTGCCAGCGCCTTGGGGCTGGTCTCTGGAAACACCATATATTTT
CDR3 protein: CASALGLVSGNTIYF

V gene: TRBV7-9
J gene: TRBJ1-2
clone size: -
D gene: -
CDR3 DNA: TGTGCCAGCAGCCATAGCGTAGCTAACTATGGCTACACCTTC
CDR3 protein: CASSHSVANYGYTF

V gene: TRBV4-1
J gene: TRBJ1-5
clone size: -
D gene: -
CDR3 DNA: TGCGCCAGCAGCCAAGATTCAGGGTTTAGCAATCAGCCCCAGCATTTT
CDR3 protein: CASSQDSGFSNQPQHF

V gene: TRBV4-2
J gene: TRBJ1-5
clone size: -
D gene: -
CDR3 DNA: TGTGCCAGCAGCCAAGATCAGGGCAATCAGCCCCAGCATTTT
CDR3 protein: CASSQDQGNQPQHF

V gene: TRBV19
J gene: TRBJ1-2
clone size: -
D gene: TRBD1
CDR3 DNA: TGTGCCAGTAGTACCGCTCCCGGGACAGGGTACGGTGGCTACACCTTC
CDR3 protein: CASSTAPGTGYGGYTF

V gene: TRBV12-3/TRBV12-4
J gene: TRBJ1-2
clone size: -
D gene: -
CDR3 DNA: TGTGCCAGCAGTTTGTCGGGGAATGGCTACACCTTC
CDR3 protein: CASSLSGNGYTF

V gene: TRBV20-1
J gene: TRBJ2-7
clone size: few
D gene: TRBD1
CDR3 DNA: TGCAGTGCTAGTCAGGGGACAGGGGGCTACGAGCAGTACTTC
CDR3 protein: CSASQGTGGYEQYF

V gene: TRBV7-2
J gene: TRBJ2-5
clone size: -
D gene: -
CDR3 DNA: TGTGCCAGCAGCTTAAGAGGGACACCAGAGACCCAGTACTTC
CDR3 protein: CASSLRGTPETQYF

V gene: TRBV13
J gene: TRBJ1-2
clone size: -
D gene: -
CDR3 DNA: TGTGCCAGCAGTATTTCCGGGGTTGCTGGCTACACCTTC
CDR3 protein: CASSISGVAGYTF

V gene: TRBV12-3/TRBV12-4
J gene: TRBJ1-6
clone size: few
D gene: -
CDR3 DNA: TGTGCCAGCAGATACTCAGGATCACCCCTCCACTTT
CDR3 protein: CASRYSGSPLHF

V gene: TRBV28
J gene: TRBJ1-6
clone size: -
D gene: -
CDR3 DNA: TGTGCCAGCAGTTTAAGGCTAGCACCCCTCCACTTT
CDR3 protein: CASSLRLAPLHF

V gene: TRBV19
J gene: TRBJ1-2
clone size: -
D gene: TRBD1
CDR3 DNA: TGTGCCAGTAGTATTCAACAGGGGAACTATGGCTACACCTTC
CDR3 protein: CASSIQQGNYGYTF

V gene: TRBV5-4
J gene: TRBJ2-7
clone size: -
D gene: -
CDR3 DNA: TGTGCCAGCAGCTCGGATCCGCGGGGGCTGTACGAGCAGTACTTC
CDR3 protein: CASSSDPRGLYEQYF

V gene: TRBV19
J gene: TRBJ2-3
clone size: -
D gene: TRBD2
CDR3 DNA: TGTGCCAGTGGGACTAGCGGGATGGTTGGAGATACGCAGTATTTT
CDR3 protein: CASGTSGMVGDTQYF

V gene: TRBV5-1
J gene: TRBJ1-1
clone size: -
D gene: TRBD1
CDR3 DNA: TGCGCCAGCAGCTCTAACAGGGGGGCGAACACTGAAGCTTTCTTT
CDR3 protein: CASSSNRGANTEAFF

V gene: TRBV5-4
J gene: TRBJ2-1
clone size: -
D gene: TRBD2
CDR3 DNA: TGTGCCAGCAGCACCTTTACTAGCGCGAGCTCCTACAATGAGCAGTTCTTC
CDR3 protein: CASSTFTSASSYNEQFF

V gene: TRBV18
J gene: TRBJ1-4
clone size: few
D gene: TRBD1
CDR3 DNA: TGTGCCAGCTCAAATACCAGGGGGAGGAGAGAAAAACTGTTTTTT
CDR3 protein: CASSNTRGRREKLFF

V gene: TRBV2
J gene: TRBJ2-1
clone size: -
D gene: -
CDR3 DNA: TGTGCCAGCGCTATACAGTCCCGCAATGAGCAGTTCTTC
CDR3 protein: CASAIQSRNEQFF

V gene: TRBV19
J gene: TRBJ1-2
clone size: -
D gene: -
CDR3 DNA: TGTGCCAGTAGTAAATCGGGGGTAGGGGGCTACACCTTC
CDR3 protein: CASSKSGVGGYTF

V gene: TRBV5-1
J gene: TRBJ1-3
clone size: -
D gene: -
CDR3 DNA: TGCGCCAGCAGCTTGGGATCGGGGAGAGGAAACACCATATATTTT
CDR3 protein: CASSLGSGRGNTIYF

V gene: TRBV19
J gene: TRBJ1-6
clone size: -
D gene: -
CDR3 DNA: TGTGCCAGTAGAAGCGGGTTCAATTCACCCCTCCACTTT
CDR3 protein: CASRSGFNSPLHF

V gene: TRBV27
J gene: TRBJ2-3
clone size: -
D gene: -
CDR3 DNA: TGTGCCAGCAGTTTAGCTGGGGGGGGCAGCTTTCCTAGCACAGATACGCAGTATTTT
CDR3 protein: CASSLAGGGSFPSTDTQYF

V gene: TRBV2
J gene: TRBJ1-5
clone size: -
D gene: TRBD1
CDR3 DNA: TGTGCCAGCAGTGACAGGGGGGTAGGACAGCCCCAGCATTTT
CDR3 protein: CASSDRGVGQPQHF

V gene: TRBV10-2
J gene: TRBJ1-1
clone size: -
D gene: -
CDR3 DNA: TGCGCCAGCAGTGAATTCCGGAACACTGAAGCTTTCTTT
CDR3 protein: CASSEFRNTEAFF

V gene: TRBV19
J gene: TRBJ2-3
clone size: -
D gene: TRBD1
CDR3 DNA: TGTGCCAGTAGTAGGGACAGGGGCAACACGCAGTATTTT
CDR3 protein: CASSRDRGNTQYF

V gene: TRBV3-1/TRBV3-2
J gene: TRBJ1-4
clone size: -
D gene: -
CDR3 DNA: TGTGCCAGCAGCCAAGTCGATGAAAAACTGTTTTTT
CDR3 protein: CASSQVDEKLFF

V gene: TRBV5-6
J gene: TRBJ2-1
clone size: -
D gene: -
CDR3 DNA: TGTGCCAGCAGCCTCCAAACCCCCAGGCTATTTTACAATGAGCAGTTCTTC
CDR3 protein: CASSLQTPRLFYNEQFF

V gene: TRBV3-1/TRBV3-2
J gene: TRBJ1-3
clone size: -
D gene: -
CDR3 DNA: TGTGCCAGCAGCCAGGGCTCACACTCGGAGCGGAACACCATATATTTT
CDR3 protein: CASSQGSHSERNTIYF

V gene: TRBV30
J gene: TRBJ2-3
clone size: many
D gene: TRBD2
CDR3 DNA: TGTGCCTGGAATCCTAGCGGGGGGGCAGTAGATACGCAGTATTTT
CDR3 protein: CAWNPSGGAVDTQYF

V gene: TRBV14
J gene: TRBJ1-1
clone size: once
D gene: -
CDR3 DNA: TGTGCCAGCAGCCTAGGCGGAGGTTACGCTGAAGCTTTCTTT
CDR3 protein: CASSLGGGYAEAFF

V gene: TRBV2
J gene: TRBJ1-4
clone size: -
D gene: -
CDR3 DNA: TGTGCCAGCAGTGAAGATGTCCCGGGGAGTGAAAAACTGTTTTTT
CDR3 protein: CASSEDVPGSEKLFF

V gene: TRBV28
J gene: TRBJ1-1
clone size: once
D gene: -
CDR3 DNA: TGTGCCACCCGAGGAGGGGAAAGAGCTTTCTTT
CDR3 protein: CATRGGERAFF

V gene: TRBV11-2
J gene: TRBJ2-5
clone size: -
D gene: TRBD2
CDR3 DNA: TGTGCCAGCAGGGAACTCTTCGGGGGGGTCCGAGAGACCCAGTACTTC
CDR3 protein: CASRELFGGVRETQYF

V gene: TRBV29-1
J gene: TRBJ2-3
clone size: -
D gene: TRBD2
CDR3 DNA: TGCAGCGTTGACGGCGGGAGGCCCATACATACGCAGTATTTT
CDR3 protein: CSVDGGRPIHTQYF

V gene: TRBV19
J gene: TRBJ1-2
clone size: -
D gene: TRBD1
CDR3 DNA: TGTGCCAGTAGCCCAAGGCTGGGACAGGACTATGGCTACACCTTC
CDR3 protein: CASSPRLGQDYGYTF

V gene: TRBV29-1
J gene: TRBJ1-4
clone size: -
D gene: -
CDR3 DNA: TGCAGCGTCCTAGGGGGTCCGGGTGAAAAACTGTTTTTT
CDR3 protein: CSVLGGPGEKLFF

V gene: TRBV28
J gene: TRBJ1-1
clone size: -
D gene: -
CDR3 DNA: TGTGCCAGCAGAGGGACTGGGAACACTGAAGCTTTCTTT
CDR3 protein: CASRGTGNTEAFF

V gene: TRBV10-3
J gene: TRBJ1-3
clone size: -
D gene: -
CDR3 DNA: TGTGCCATCAGCCCCCGGGGGGCGAATTCTGGAAACACCATATATTTT
CDR3 protein: CAISPRGANSGNTIYF

V gene: TRBV5-1
J gene: TRBJ1-1
clone size: -
D gene: -
CDR3 DNA: TGCGCCAGCCGCGACGAGAGGACAGATCGGGTTTCTGAAGCTTTCTTT
CDR3 protein: CASRDERTDRVSEAFF

V gene: TRBV2
J gene: TRBJ2-7
clone size: few
D gene: -
CDR3 DNA: TGTGCCACACAGTTGGGGGGAAACGCCTACGAGCAGTACTTC
CDR3 protein: CATQLGGNAYEQYF

V gene: TRBV6-1
J gene: TRBJ2-7
clone size: -
D gene: -
CDR3 DNA: TGTGCCAGCAGTGAAAGTCCTACCTACGAGCAGTACTTC
CDR3 protein: CASSESPTYEQYF

V gene: TRBV19
J gene: TRBJ1-2
clone size: -
D gene: -
CDR3 DNA: TGTGCCAGTAGTATAGAGGAGGACCGACTTCGGGGCTACACCTTC
CDR3 protein: CASSIEEDRLRGYTF

V gene: TRBV7-2
J gene: TRBJ2-3
clone size: -
D gene: TRBD2
CDR3 DNA: TGTGCCAGCAGCTTATACGGCGGGGGTACCACAGTCGATACGCAGTATTTT
CDR3 protein: CASSLYGGGTTVDTQYF

V gene: TRBV6-5
J gene: TRBJ1-2
clone size: -
D gene: TRBD1
CDR3 DNA: TGTGCCAGCAGTCCGCTACAGGGGGACGGGGGCTACACCTTC
CDR3 protein: CASSPLQGDGGYTF

V gene: TRBV11-3
J gene: TRBJ2-7
clone size: -
D gene: TRBD2
CDR3 DNA: TGTGCCAGCAGCTTAGCCGAGGGACTAGGCGAGCAGTACTTC
CDR3 protein: CASSLAEGLGEQYF

V gene: TRBV5-4
J gene: TRBJ2-7
clone size: -
D gene: TRBD1
CDR3 DNA: TGTGCCAGCAGTCCTCAGGGGGCGCGAGACTACGAGCAGTACTTC
CDR3 protein: CASSPQGARDYEQYF